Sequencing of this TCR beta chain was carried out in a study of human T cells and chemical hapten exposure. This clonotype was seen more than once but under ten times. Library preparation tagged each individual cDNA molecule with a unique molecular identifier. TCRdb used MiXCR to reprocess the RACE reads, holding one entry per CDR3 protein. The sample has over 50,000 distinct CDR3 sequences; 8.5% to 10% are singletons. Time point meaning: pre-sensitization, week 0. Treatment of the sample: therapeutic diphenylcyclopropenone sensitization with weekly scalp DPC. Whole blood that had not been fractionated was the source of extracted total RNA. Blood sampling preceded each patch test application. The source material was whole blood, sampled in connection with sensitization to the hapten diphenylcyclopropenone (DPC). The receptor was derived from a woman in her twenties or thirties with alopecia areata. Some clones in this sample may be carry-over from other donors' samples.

This CDR3 reads CASSLEARTGDTDTQYF. The CDR3 coding sequence is TGTGCCAGCAGCTTAGAGGCGCGGACCGGGGACACAGATACGCAGTATTTT. The chain recombines TRBV7-2 with TRBJ2-3, with D possibly matching TRBD2 (5 bases). Trimming took off 1 base at V and 2 bases at J, with 16 bases between the two ends. This CDR3 spans 17 amino acids. Looked up from germline, CDR1 is SGHTA and CDR2 is FQGNSA.